Listed below are T cell receptor beta chains from one sample, sequenced in a study of shared clonotypes between healthy human individuals. The data were produced by immunoSEQ multiplex PCR, yet TCRdb's version contains in-frame clones alone and is incomplete. Here the sample spans roughly 2 million clones, about 95% being singletons. What was sequenced was naive CD8+ T cells sorted from blood. The receptors stem from a man aged 18 to 35 in good health. Both conserved end residues are part of each CDR3. A D gene is named only where the DNA matches it firmly. Rows may omit the clone size; those that give it use once, few, many or a size class.

cdr3_aa cdr3_nt clone_size v_call d_call j_call
CAWSGGTFNYGYTF TGTGCCTGGAGTGGGGGGACTTTCAACTATGGCTACACCTTC . TRBV30 . TRBJ1-2
CSVGEELVAETQYF TGCAGCGTTGGGGAAGAGCTGGTTGCGGAGACCCAGTACTTC once TRBV29-1 . TRBJ2-5
CASSEGGYGYTF TGTGCCAGCAGCGAGGGGGGCTATGGCTACACCTTC once TRBV13 . TRBJ1-2
CASSLLGPNTDTQYF TGTGCCAGCAGTTTACTAGGGCCAAACACAGATACGCAGTATTTT . TRBV28 . TRBJ2-3
CATSSDRGSNQPQHF TGTGCCACCAGCTCTGACAGGGGAAGCAATCAGCCCCAGCATTTT . TRBV15 TRBD1 TRBJ1-5
CASSPAVGSYEQYF TGTGCCAGCAGCCCCGCGGTGGGCAGCTACGAGCAGTACTTC once TRBV5-4 . TRBJ2-7
CASSGGQDLYTDTQYF TGCGCCAGCAGTGGAGGACAGGACCTTTACACAGATACGCAGTATTTT . TRBV10-2 TRBD1 TRBJ2-3
CASSKGTSIYEQYF TGTGCCAGCAGCAAAGGGACTAGTATTTACGAGCAGTACTTC . TRBV6-1 TRBD2 TRBJ2-7
CASSPTGPPEAFF TGTGCCAGCAGCCCCACAGGGCCCCCTGAAGCTTTCTTT . TRBV7-8 . TRBJ1-1
CASSPLLSHLGANTGELFF TGTGCCAGCAGTCCACTTCTCTCCCATTTGGGGGCGAACACCGGGGAGCTGTTTTTT . TRBV28 . TRBJ2-2
CASSLLGFYGYTF TGTGCCAGCAGCCTTTTAGGGTTCTATGGCTACACCTTC . TRBV6-5 . TRBJ1-2
CASSLAQGIIFEQYF TGTGCCAGCAGCTTAGCCCAGGGGATTATTTTCGAGCAGTACTTC . TRBV7-9 . TRBJ2-7
CASSWQGSANTEAFF TGTGCCAGCAGCTGGCAGGGTTCTGCGAACACTGAAGCTTTCTTT . TRBV5-8 . TRBJ1-1
CASSLLSQDFGNTIYF TGTGCCAGCAGCTTGCTTTCTCAAGATTTCGGGAACACCATATATTTT . TRBV5-6 . TRBJ1-3
CASSRGSGALHF TGTGCCAGCAGCCGAGGCAGTGGAGCACTCCACTTT . TRBV7-2 . TRBJ1-6
CASSTGLGTDLTYEQYF TGTGCCAGTAGCACCGGGCTCGGGACAGATTTAACCTACGAGCAGTACTTC . TRBV19 TRBD1 TRBJ2-7
CASSLVGHVETQYF TGTGCCAGCAGCTTAGTTGGACATGTGGAGACCCAGTACTTC . TRBV7-9 . TRBJ2-5
CASSVATETSIPPNTQYF TGTGCCAGCAGCGTAGCTACGGAGACTAGTATCCCCCCAAATACGCAGTATTTT . TRBV9 . TRBJ2-3
CASSQEGGPYEQYF TGCGCCAGCAGCCAAGAGGGCGGACCCTACGAGCAGTACTTC . TRBV4-1 . TRBJ2-7
CASSLSGELFF TGTGCCAGCAGTTTATCCGGGGAGCTGTTTTTT . TRBV27 . TRBJ2-2
CASSPTTGTGTGWSEKLFF TGTGCCAGCAGCCCCACTACCGGGACAGGTACCGGTTGGAGTGAAAAACTGTTTTTT . TRBV14 TRBD1 TRBJ1-4
CASSGLTQGSYEQYF TGTGCCAGCAGCGGGTTGACACAGGGGTCGTACGAGCAGTACTTC . TRBV5-5 TRBD1 TRBJ2-7
CASSPQGAYEQYF TGTGCTAGCAGCCCCCAGGGGGCTTACGAGCAGTACTTC . TRBV7-7 TRBD1 TRBJ2-7
CSADPAGSYNEQFF TGCAGCGCCGACCCAGCGGGCTCCTACAATGAGCAGTTCTTC . TRBV29-1 . TRBJ2-1
CSVGGMGGSTRETQYF TGCAGCGTTGGAGGTATGGGGGGATCCACTAGAGAGACCCAGTACTTC . TRBV29-1 . TRBJ2-5
CASPLGLDQPQHF TGTGCCAGTCCCCTGGGGTTAGATCAGCCCCAGCATTTT . TRBV25-1 . TRBJ1-5
CASSFGRGYEQYF TGCGCCAGCAGCTTCGGACGGGGGTACGAGCAGTACTTC . TRBV5-1 . TRBJ2-7
CASSVGGGASYEQYF TGTGCCAGCAGTGTGGGGGGCGGGGCCTCCTACGAGCAGTACTTC . TRBV2 . TRBJ2-7
CASSQGVGEQYF TGTGCCAGCAGCCAGGGTGTGGGCGAGCAGTACTTC . TRBV28 . TRBJ2-7
CASIHGGTQYF TGTGCCAGCATCCACGGGGGGACCCAGTACTTC . TRBV6-5 . TRBJ2-5
CASSQLAGGYEKLFF TGTGCCAGCAGCCAATTGGCGGGGGGGTATGAAAAACTGTTTTTT . TRBV28 . TRBJ1-4
CASRGTSGRIEQYF TGTGCCAGCAGGGGGACTAGCGGGAGAATTGAGCAGTACTTC once TRBV6-1 TRBD2 TRBJ2-7
CAWSVSLLAWGTDTQYF TGTGCCTGGAGTGTAAGTTTACTTGCATGGGGCACAGATACGCAGTATTTT . TRBV30 . TRBJ2-3
CASSATGWDQPQHF TGTGCCAGCAGTGCGACAGGGTGGGATCAGCCCCAGCATTTT . TRBV27 TRBD1 TRBJ1-5
CASSTTSLNYGYTF TGTGCCAGCAGTACCACTTCCCTTAACTATGGCTACACCTTC . TRBV28 . TRBJ1-2
CASSDSTGTLIYEQYF TGTGCCAGCAGCGACTCGACAGGGACCTTAATCTACGAGCAGTACTTC . TRBV2 TRBD1 TRBJ2-7
CASSFSSYNEQFF TGTGCCAGCAGTTTCTCCAGCTACAATGAGCAGTTCTTC . TRBV27 . TRBJ2-1